The 27 T cell receptor beta chains below come from one sample, sequenced in a study of OX40 agonist ivuxolimab in advanced cancers. Profiling relied on immunoSEQ multiplex PCR, and the TCRdb table lists in-frame clones only, not all of them. The sample records tens of thousands of clones, approximately 90% being singletons. The sequencing used CD4+ or CD8+ T cells sorted from blood, collected in a trial of the OX40 agonist ivuxolimab. These receptors came from an adult with an advanced solid tumor such as melanoma, head and neck, liver or kidney cancer.

The V call is TRBV7-6, the J call TRBJ2-1, with 10 bases aligning to TRBD2. This CDR3 has 16 amino acids. J lost 6 bases, V lost 1 base, and 6 bases had no gene match. Germline V lookup: CDR1 SGHVS, CDR2 FNYEAQ. DNA for the CDR3: TGTGCCAGCAGCTTAGGGTCTAGCGGGAGCGCCAATGAGCAGTTCTTC. It encodes CASSLGSSGSANEQFF.

The rearrangement links TRBV19 to TRBJ1-2; D possibly corresponds to TRBD1 (5 bases). V shed 5 bases and J shed 11 bases, with 15 bases lying between them. The CDR3 totals 12 residues. The germline V gene encodes CDR1 LNHDA and CDR2 SQIVND (reference sequence). CDR3 loop: CASSAGRLYYTF. The CDR3 nucleotides read TGTGCCAGTAGTGCGGGACGGTTGTATTACACCTTC.

The CDR3 DNA reads TGTTCAACAGGTGGGGGCGGATATGGCTACACCTTC. Amino acids: CSTGGGGYGYTF. The chain is built from TRBV19 and TRBJ1-2, with D perhaps TRBD1 (6 bases). This CDR3 comprises 12 residues. Germline V gene sequence: CDR1 LNHDA, CDR2 SQIVND (reference sequence).

The V and J genes are TRBV9 and TRBJ2-1, with 8 bases that match TRBD2. V shed 3 bases and J 7 bases; nucleotides not matched to a gene: 18. The germline V gene has CDR1 SGDLS and CDR2 YYNGEE. The CDR3 is 18 residues long. The chain's CDR3 is CASSAHLSVAGLGNEQFF. In DNA form, the CDR3 reads TGTGCCAGCAGCGCACACCTGTCGGTAGCGGGATTGGGGAATGAGCAGTTCTTC.

In nucleotides, the CDR3 is TGTGCCAGCAGCCAAGATTCAGGGCAAGCGCAGTATTTT. Its protein product is CASSQDSGQAQYF. The chain carries TRBV14 and TRBJ2-3; TRBD1 might be the D (5 bases). Trimming took off 0 bases at V and 10 bases at J, with 11 bases between the two ends. Germline V gene lookup returns CDR1 SGHDN and CDR2 FVKESK. The CDR3 runs 13 residues.

This clone appeared once. This chain uses TRBV18 with TRBJ1-2; D is unresolved. This CDR3 has 12 amino acids. Germline CDR1 and CDR2: KGHSH and LQKENI. Trimming left V 2 bases short and J 6 bases short, with 7 bases between. The CDR3 spells CASSPSGDGYTF. DNA for the CDR3: TGTGCCAGCTCACCATCCGGGGATGGCTACACCTTC.

The rearrangement uses TRBV11-3 and TRBJ2-2; 13 positions match TRBD2. Trimming cost V 5 bases and J 0 bases; bases outside gene matches: 9. The germline CDR1 and CDR2 sequences are SGHNT and YENEEA. The CDR3 runs 19 residues. CDR3 bases: TGTGCCAGCAGCAACGGGACTAGCGGGGCCATGTCGAACACCGGGGAGCTGTTTTTT. Its protein product is CASSNGTSGAMSNTGELFF.

This clone was counted a single time. V gene TRBV29-1 combines with J gene TRBJ2-1; D remains unclear. Germline-derived CDR1 and CDR2 are SQVTM and ANQGSEA. Trimming took 7 bases from V and 8 from J, leaving 9 bases between them. This CDR3 is built from 10 residues. The CDR3 region is CSAATHEQFF. As DNA, the CDR3 is TGCAGCGCTGCGACTCATGAGCAGTTCTTC.

The chain couples TRBV29-1 to TRBJ1-1; TRBD1 is a possible D gene (6 bases). CDR3 length equals 13 residues. Germline V CDR1 and CDR2: SQVTM, ANQGSEA. Trimming removed 3 bases at V and 1 base at J, with 9 bases between. The CDR3 DNA sequence: TGCAGCGTTGAGTCACAGGGGAACACTGAAGCTTTCTTT. Its protein is CSVESQGNTEAFF.

Regarding this clone: Distinct nucleotide sequences in the sample also encode this CDR3. This chain links TRBV5-1 with TRBJ1-2, with 9 bases matching TRBD1. Germline loops: CDR1 SGHRS, CDR2 YFSETQ. The CDR3 covers 14 residues. With 3 bases clipped from V and 5 bases from J, the junction kept 5 bases outside the gene matches. The CDR3 DNA sequence: TGCGCCAGCAGCTCGGGACAGGGTAATTATGGCTACACCTTC. Translation: CASSSGQGNYGYTF.

The chain combines TRBV27 with TRBJ2-2; D might be TRBD1 or TRBD2, each matching 5 bases. The CDR3 extends over 16 amino acids. The germline gives CDR1 MNHEY, CDR2 SMNVEV (reference sequence). The V end lost 5 bases, the J end lost 1 base, and 14 bases lay between the germline ends. CDR3 loop: CASSPRGGLNTGELFF. The DNA of the CDR3 is TGTGCCAGCAGTCCCCGGGGCGGTCTGAACACCGGGGAGCTGTTTTTT.

This clone was counted only a few times. The rearrangement links TRBV7-2 to TRBJ2-5; no clear D gene. V lost 3 bases and J 5 bases, leaving 13 bases between the germline ends. The CDR3 covers 14 residues. Germline lookup yields CDR1 SGHTA and CDR2 FQGNSA. The CDR3 spells CASSLSVSLETQYF. The DNA for the CDR3 is TGTGCCAGCAGCTTGTCTGTTAGTTTGGAGACCCAGTACTTC.

V is TRBV6-5 and J is TRBJ2-2; no clear D. Trimming shortened V by 2 bases and J by 7 bases, and 5 bases separated the two germline ends. Germline CDR1 MNHEY, CDR2 SVGAGI. The CDR3 loop spans 12 amino acids. CDR3 DNA: TGTGCCAGCAGTTACGAAGGCGGGGAGCTGTTTTTT. This gives the protein CASSYEGGELFF.

The V gene is TRBV11-2, the J gene TRBJ1-2; TRBD1 matches at 11 bases. The CDR3 has 15 amino acids. Trimming removed 5 bases from V and 7 bases from J; junction bases left unmatched: 9. Per the germline V gene, CDR1 is SGHAT and CDR2 is FQNNGV. The chain's CDR3 is CASSARTGGLSGYTF. CDR3 nucleotide sequence: TGTGCCAGCAGCGCCCGGACAGGGGGCCTTAGTGGCTACACCTTC.

The chain employs TRBV6-1 and TRBJ1-2; D perhaps matches TRBD1 (6 bases). V gave up 6 bases and J gave up 5 bases, with 19 bases separating them. The CDR3 covers 15 residues. From germline, CDR1 is MNHNS and CDR2 SASEGT. In DNA, the CDR3 is TGTGCCAGCAGGTCTGGGGGCGGGGATTCTTATGGCTACACCTTC. Residues: CASRSGGGDSYGYTF.

The chain couples TRBV27 to TRBJ1-2, with TRBD1 identical over 8 bases. The CDR3 length is 15 residues. Unmatched junction bases numbered 11, after V lost 6 bases and J lost 5 bases. In germline, CDR1 is MNHEY, CDR2 SMNVEV (reference sequence). The CDR3: CASRPVDRAAYGYTF. CDR3 bases: TGTGCCAGCAGGCCCGTGGACAGGGCCGCATATGGCTACACCTTC.

In this sample, this clone turned up once. The chain uses TRBV14 and TRBJ2-1; 7 bases are shared with TRBD2. V was pared by 3 bases and J by 5 bases, with 7 bases of the junction left unmatched. This CDR3 spans 15 amino acids. Looked up from germline, CDR1 is SGHDN and CDR2 is FVKESK. The CDR3 here is CASSHRRERNNEQFF. For the CDR3, the DNA is TGTGCCAGCAGCCATCGGCGGGAGCGAAACAATGAGCAGTTCTTC.

The genes are TRBV6-5 and TRBJ2-7; possible D gene TRBD1, 6 bases. The germline V gene has CDR1 MNHEY and CDR2 SVGAGI. The CDR3 totals 14 residues. The V end lost 6 bases, the J end lost 3 bases, and 15 bases lay between the germline ends. The CDR3 bases are TGTGCCAGCAGGGGGTTACAGGGCGTCTACGAGCAGTACTTC. This gives the protein CASRGLQGVYEQYF.

The genes are TRBV10-3 and TRBJ2-1; TRBD2 might be the D (5 bases). The V and J ends lost 0 bases and 6 bases respectively, with 12 bases between them. The CDR3 spans 15 residues. The V gene's germline CDR1 is ENHRY and CDR2 SYGVKD. The CDR3 sequence is CAISESREKGNEQFF. The CDR3 nucleotides read TGTGCCATCAGTGAGTCGAGGGAGAAAGGCAATGAGCAGTTCTTC.

This chain links TRBV5-1 with TRBJ2-1; 7 bases match TRBD2. CDR3 length: 14 residues. The junction had 9 bases not matched to a gene; V was cut back by 4 bases and J by 8 bases. Germline CDR1 reads SGHRS; CDR2 reads YFSETQ. The chain's CDR3 is CASSIQGLVDEQFF. CDR3 DNA sequence: TGCGCCAGCAGCATCCAAGGACTAGTCGATGAGCAGTTCTTC.

The V gene is TRBV5-4, the J gene TRBJ2-7; unclear D gene. This CDR3 comprises 15 residues. Trimming stripped 4 bases from V and 7 bases from J, with 21 bases between. CDR1 and CDR2 (germline): SGHNT, YYREEE (reference sequence). CDR3 nucleotide sequence: TGTGCCAGCAGCCCGCTACCGACCCCAGGAAGGGAGCAGTACTTC. Translated, it gives CASSPLPTPGREQYF. Based on the CDR3 plus reference TRBV5-4 and TRBJ2-7, the full variable domain is ETGVTQSPTHLIKTRGQQVTLRCSSQSGHNTVSWYQQALGQGPQFIFQYYREEENGRGNFPPRFSGLQFPNYSSELNVNALELDDSALYLCASSPLPTPGREQYFGPGTRLTVT.

The chain recombines TRBV6-5 with TRBJ1-2, with D unresolved. Germline CDR1 MNHEY, CDR2 SVGAGI. The CDR3 totals 13 residues. Trimming took 5 bases from V and 8 from J, leaving 15 bases between them. The CDR3 spells CASSAGLSTGYTF. In DNA, the CDR3 is TGTGCCAGCAGTGCGGGCCTTTCGACGGGCTACACCTTC.

This chain links TRBV7-8 with TRBJ1-2; 9 bases line up with TRBD1. CDR1 is SGHVS and CDR2 is FQNEAQ in the germline V gene. This CDR3 has 16 amino acids. The V gene end was trimmed by 5 bases and the J gene end by 4 bases; junction bases not matched to a gene: 11. This CDR3 is CASSNPTGGRVYGYTF. DNA of the CDR3: TGTGCCAGCAGCAACCCTACAGGGGGCAGGGTCTATGGCTACACCTTC.

V and J are TRBV11-3 and TRBJ2-7; 7 bases fit TRBD2. The germline V gene encodes CDR1 SGHNT and CDR2 YENEEA. Trimming took 1 base from V and 2 from J; bases not matched to a gene: 2. The CDR3 loop spans 14 amino acids. In DNA form, the CDR3 reads TGTGCCAGCAGCTTAGCGGGAGGTACCTACGAGCAGTACTTC. The encoded protein is CASSLAGGTYEQYF.

CDR3 residues: CASSLEGARSYEQYF. The CDR3 DNA reads as TGTGCCAGCAGCTTAGAGGGGGCCCGCTCCTACGAGCAGTACTTC. The rearrangement links TRBV5-8 to TRBJ2-7; 7 nucleotides line up with TRBD1. V was clipped by 2 bases and J by 0 bases; unmatched bases: 5. The length of the CDR3 is 15 residues. The germline V gene encodes CDR1 SGHTS and CDR2 YDEGEE.

This chain joins TRBV5-1 and TRBJ1-1; 8 bases agree with TRBD1. Germline V CDR1 and CDR2: SGHRS, YFSETQ. This CDR3 has 15 amino acids. The V segment lost 4 bases and the J segment 1 base; nucleotides outside the gene matches: 6. As DNA, the CDR3 is TGCGCCAGCAGCCTCCAGGGGGCTTCGAACACTGAAGCTTTCTTT. Protein sequence: CASSLQGASNTEAFF.

This sequence joins TRBV7-2 and TRBJ2-7; TRBD2 aligns across 9 bases. CDR3 length equals 17 residues. Trimming took 4 bases from V and 6 from J; bases not matched to a gene: 16. Germline lookup yields CDR1 SGHTA and CDR2 FQGNSA. This CDR3 is CASSWVVCSGRWCEQYF. The CDR3 nucleotides are TGTGCCAGCAGCTGGGTCGTTTGTAGCGGGAGATGGTGCGAGCAGTACTTC. The whole variable domain, filled in from reference TRBV7-2 and TRBJ2-7, reads GAGVSQSPSNKVTEKGKDVELRCDPISGHTALYWYRQSLGQGLEFLIYFQGNSAPDKSGLPSDRFSAERTGGSVSTLTIQRTQQEDSAVYLCASSWVVCSGRWCEQYFGPGTRLTVT.